This TCR beta chain is from a study of T cell changes during pregnancy in multiple sclerosis. The CDR3 totals 15 residues. The V gene end was trimmed by 3 bases and the J gene end by 5 bases; junction bases not matched to a gene: 6. Germline V gene data show CDR1 as SGHTA and CDR2 as FQGTGA. Assay used: immunoSEQ multiplex PCR; TCRdb lists only in-frame clones, some missing. This table holds approximately 130,000 clones, 96% found once. The chain uses TRBV7-3 and TRBJ2-5; 10 positions agree with TRBD1. This TCR was sampled from a female donor with multiple sclerosis, enrolled in a pregnancy study. The sequences come from peripheral blood, collected after pregnancy. CDR3 residues: CASSFDRGPGETQYF. The DNA of the CDR3 is TGTGCCAGCAGCTTTGACAGGGGGCCAGGGGAGACCCAGTACTTC.